These T cell receptor beta chains were read from a single sample in a study of cytomegalovirus exposure and HLA in healthy donors. Data came from immunoSEQ multiplex PCR; TCRdb stores just in-frame clones and leaves some out. The sample records 170,000 or so clones, roughly four fifths being singletons. Sequenced sample: PBMCs. The source is a male donor in good health and CMV-seronegative. CDR3s leave out the opening cysteine and the closing phenylalanine or tryptophan.

j_gene | v_gene | CDR3aa
TRBJ1-1 | TRBV29-1 | SVDTATARGRAF
TRBJ2-3 | TRBV29-1 | SGQFQTDTQY
TRBJ1-3 | TRBV15 | ATSRDHGDTIY
TRBJ2-7 | TRBV7-6 | ASSLGRGLSYEQY
TRBJ2-1 | TRBV15 | ATSRSRTGIWNEQF
TRBJ1-5 | TRBV29-1 | SVVVDSLNQPQH
TRBJ2-3 | TRBV10-3 | AISEGGTSGGTDTQY
TRBJ1-3 | TRBV6-5 | ASSFRGGNTIY
TRBJ2-1 | TRBV12-5 | ASGPSGRRTEQF
TRBJ2-1 | TRBV19 | ASSARTRDEQF
TRBJ1-2 | TRBV11-2 | ASSAGQGPPDYGYT
TRBJ1-3 | TRBV12-5 | ASGLTQTEASGNTIY
TRBJ2-1 | TRBV9 | ASSPRQGTYNEQF
TRBJ1-2 | TRBV7-9 | ASSLEGQGIT